This is a list of T cell receptor beta chains from one sample in a study of cytomegalovirus exposure and HLA in healthy donors. The assay was immunoSEQ multiplex PCR, and TCRdb's table has in-frame clones only and misses some. Its table records tens of thousands of clones. The source material was PBMCs. The receptors were sampled from a female donor in good health and CMV-seropositive. Both conserved end residues are part of each CDR3. The D gene is left open where the match is weak.

V	J	D	CDR3	DNA
TRBV7-2	TRBJ2-3	TRBD2	CASSSGGLAGPDTQYF	TGTGCCAGCAGCTCCGGCGGACTAGCGGGACCTGATACGCAGTATTTT
TRBV9	TRBJ2-3	NA	CASSVEGGNPSTDTQYF	TGTGCCAGCAGCGTAGAAGGAGGGAACCCTAGCACAGATACGCAGTATTTT
TRBV15	TRBJ2-7	NA	CATSRDQGIHEQYF	TGTGCCACCAGCAGAGATCAGGGCATCCACGAGCAGTACTTC
TRBV2	TRBJ1-6	NA	CASSRLPPLHF	TGTGCCAGCAGTCGGTTACCACCCCTCCACTTT
TRBV19	TRBJ2-1	NA	CASSMQPAINNEQFF	TGTGCCAGTAGTATGCAGCCAGCGATAAACAATGAGCAGTTCTTC
TRBV4-1	TRBJ2-7	TRBD1	CASSPRQGAAYEQYF	TGCGCCAGCAGCCCTCGACAGGGGGCGGCCTACGAGCAGTACTTC
TRBV29-1	TRBJ2-1	TRBD1	CSARGGSDNEQFF	TGCAGCGCCCGAGGGGGCTCCGACAATGAGCAGTTCTTC
TRBV6-5	TRBJ2-5	TRBD2	CASSSSGGPTRYF	TGTGCCAGCAGCTCGAGCGGGGGCCCTACTCGATACTTC
TRBV6-5	TRBJ1-2	TRBD1	CASSYSGTGGFGYTF	TGTGCCAGCAGTTACTCCGGGACAGGGGGCTTTGGCTACACCTTC
TRBV7-9	TRBJ2-2	NA	CASSSQEGGMNTGELFF	TGTGCCAGCAGCTCCCAAGAGGGGGGGATGAACACCGGGGAGCTGTTTTTT
TRBV6-5	TRBJ2-7	TRBD1	CASSPGQGAYEQYF	TGTGCCAGCAGTCCGGGACAGGGCGCCTACGAGCAGTACTTC
TRBV5-4	TRBJ1-3	TRBD1	CASSRDRVSGNTIYF	TGTGCCAGCAGTAGGGACAGGGTCTCAGGAAACACCATATATTTT
TRBV5-6	TRBJ2-1	TRBD2	CASSWNGGAGDEQFF	TGTGCCAGCAGCTGGAACGGGGGGGCCGGGGATGAGCAGTTCTTC
TRBV4-1	TRBJ1-3	TRBD1	CASSQEGGMPLRNTIYF	TGCGCCAGCAGCCAAGAAGGGGGCATGCCACTTAGAAACACCATATATTTT
TRBV19	TRBJ1-2	TRBD1	CASSPSGGGAGGGYTF	TGTGCCAGTAGTCCATCCGGAGGGGGCGCCGGGGGAGGCTACACCTTC
TRBV21-1	TRBJ2-7	NA	CASSETGVSYEQYF	TGTGCCAGCAGCGAAACAGGGGTCTCCTACGAGCAGTACTTC
TRBV28	TRBJ2-7	TRBD1	CASTPPTTGAYEQYF	TGTGCCAGCACCCCCCCTACCACAGGGGCCTACGAGCAGTACTTC
TRBV5-4	TRBJ2-5	TRBD1	CASRLTGGKETQYF	TGTGCCAGCAGACTGACAGGGGGAAAAGAGACCCAGTACTTC
TRBV6-5	TRBJ1-1	NA	CATKSGLRAFF	TGTGCCACCAAAAGCGGGTTGAGGGCTTTCTTT
TRBV4-2	TRBJ2-3	TRBD2	CASSEGLGIDTQYF	TGTGCCAGCAGCGAGGGACTAGGAATAGATACGCAGTATTTT
TRBV5-8	TRBJ2-5	TRBD2	CASSSWGGTETQYF	TGTGCCAGCAGCTCCTGGGGGGGAACCGAGACCCAGTACTTC
TRBV5-1	TRBJ1-6	NA	CASSLGPGEGSPLHF	TGCGCCAGCAGCTTGGGTCCAGGGGAGGGTTCACCCCTCCACTTT
TRBV2	TRBJ2-7	NA	CASSSSQGYEQYF	TGTGCCAGCAGTAGTTCACAGGGTTACGAGCAGTACTTC
TRBV29-1	TRBJ2-5	TRBD2	CSVEGASGQETQYF	TGCAGCGTTGAGGGCGCTAGCGGCCAAGAGACCCAGTACTTC
TRBV9	TRBJ2-5	TRBD2	CASGPSGGDQETQYF	TGTGCCAGCGGGCCTAGCGGGGGGGACCAAGAGACCCAGTACTTC
TRBV9	TRBJ2-1	NA	CASSVAGSGGRNNEQFF	TGTGCCAGCAGCGTAGCCGGATCCGGAGGGAGGAACAATGAGCAGTTCTTC
TRBV7-2	TRBJ2-7	TRBD2	CASSLAGGRREQYF	TGTGCCAGCAGCTTAGCCGGCGGGAGGCGTGAGCAGTACTTC
TRBV6-5	TRBJ1-6	NA	CATSSLRDNSPLHF	TGTGCCACTTCCTCCCTCCGGGATAATTCACCCCTCCACTTT
TRBV7-9	TRBJ1-4	NA	CASSPLLGHDNEKLFF	TGTGCCAGCAGCCCACTCTTGGGACACGATAATGAAAAACTGTTTTTT
TRBV6-5	TRBJ1-1	TRBD1	CASRARDRGTEAFF	TGTGCCAGCAGGGCCCGGGACAGGGGTACTGAAGCTTTCTTT
TRBV27	TRBJ2-1	TRBD1	CASSFLAEGALNEQFF	TGTGCCAGCAGTTTTTTGGCCGAGGGGGCACTCAATGAGCAGTTCTTC
TRBV11-3	TRBJ2-1	NA	CASSPRLVGYEQFF	TGTGCCAGCAGCCCACGACTAGTCGGGTACGAGCAGTTCTTC
TRBV7-9	TRBJ1-1	TRBD1	CASSPLRQGPNTEAFF	TGTGCCAGCAGCCCATTGAGACAGGGCCCGAACACTGAAGCTTTCTTT
TRBV6-1	TRBJ2-7	NA	CACDRVPSYEQYF	TGTGCCTGCGACCGGGTTCCAAGCTACGAGCAGTACTTC
TRBV9	TRBJ2-2	TRBD2	CASSVGTSFYTGELFF	TGTGCCAGCAGCGTAGGGACTAGCTTTTACACCGGGGAGCTGTTTTTT
TRBV19	TRBJ1-1	TRBD1	CASSRDRVGTEAFF	TGTGCCAGTAGTAGGGACAGGGTAGGGACTGAAGCTTTCTTT
TRBV6-6	TRBJ2-5	TRBD2	CASSFMLLAAQETQYF	TGTGCCAGCAGTTTTATGCTACTAGCGGCCCAAGAGACCCAGTACTTC
TRBV27	TRBJ2-5	TRBD2	CASRTAGGEETQYF	TGTGCCAGCAGGACAGCGGGGGGTGAAGAGACCCAGTACTTC
TRBV25-1	TRBJ1-5	NA	CASSESGGHQPQHF	TGTGCCAGCAGTGAATCGGGGGGCCATCAGCCCCAGCATTTT
TRBV5-1	TRBJ2-2	TRBD1	CASSSWTGVNTGELFF	TGCGCCAGCAGCTCGTGGACAGGGGTTAACACCGGGGAGCTGTTTTTT
TRBV5-1	TRBJ2-7	TRBD1	CASSQPGTGSNEQYF	TGCGCCAGCAGCCAACCCGGGACAGGGAGCAACGAGCAGTACTTC
TRBV18	TRBJ1-3	NA	CASSPNRDPSGNTIYF	TGTGCCAGCTCACCCAACAGGGACCCCTCTGGAAACACCATATATTTT
TRBV5-5	TRBJ2-7	NA	CASSAGLVSSYEQYF	TGTGCCAGCAGCGCCGGACTTGTAAGCTCCTACGAGCAGTACTTC
TRBV19	TRBJ2-5	NA	CASSPGQAQETQYF	TGTGCCAGTAGTCCTGGCCAGGCCCAAGAGACCCAGTACTTC
TRBV4-3	TRBJ2-1	NA	CASSQRLGNEQFF	TGCGCCAGCAGCCAAAGACTAGGGAATGAGCAGTTCTTC
TRBV6-1	TRBJ2-7	NA	CASSFGDTSSYEQYF	TGTGCCAGCAGCTTCGGGGATACCTCCTCCTACGAGCAGTACTTC
TRBV7-9	TRBJ2-6	TRBD1	CASSTRQGATSSGANVLTF	TGTGCCAGCAGCACACGACAGGGGGCAACCTCCTCTGGGGCCAACGTCCTGACTTTC
TRBV28	TRBJ2-3	NA	CASSLTPWTGGTDTQYF	TGTGCCAGCAGTCTAACCCCTTGGACCGGGGGCACAGATACGCAGTATTTT
TRBV6-1	TRBJ2-1	TRBD2	CASWTSGKAEEQFF	TGTGCCAGTTGGACTAGCGGGAAAGCTGAGGAGCAGTTCTTC
TRBV6-5	TRBJ2-3	TRBD2	CASSTGLFTDTQYF	TGTGCCAGCAGTACGGGACTATTCACAGATACGCAGTATTTT
TRBV5-1	TRBJ2-7	TRBD1	CASSLVQGDYEQYF	TGCGCCAGCAGCTTGGTCCAGGGGGACTACGAGCAGTACTTC
TRBV7-9	TRBJ2-7	TRBD2	CASSGDRWTSGTDEQYF	TGTGCCAGCAGCGGCGACAGATGGACTAGCGGGACCGACGAGCAGTACTTC